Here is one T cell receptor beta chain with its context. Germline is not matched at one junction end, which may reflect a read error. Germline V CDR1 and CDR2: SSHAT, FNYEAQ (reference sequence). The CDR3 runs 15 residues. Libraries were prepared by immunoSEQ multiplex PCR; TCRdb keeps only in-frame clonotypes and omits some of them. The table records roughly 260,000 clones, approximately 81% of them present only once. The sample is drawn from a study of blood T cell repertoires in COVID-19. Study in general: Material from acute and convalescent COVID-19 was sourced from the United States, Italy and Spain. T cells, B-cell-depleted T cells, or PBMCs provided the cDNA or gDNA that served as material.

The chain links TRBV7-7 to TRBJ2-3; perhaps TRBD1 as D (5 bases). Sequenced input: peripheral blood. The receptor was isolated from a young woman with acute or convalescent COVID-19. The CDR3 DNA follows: TGTGCTAGCAGCTTAGCAGGGTTGGGGCAAGATACGCAGTATTTT. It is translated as CASSLAGLGQDTQYF.